Listed below are T cell receptor beta chains from one sample, sequenced in a study of control samples from healthy donors and cancer patients. Here immunoSEQ multiplex PCR was the method, and the copy in TCRdb shows in-frame clones only, minus some. The repertoire holds roughly 160,000 clones, around 96% seen once, with 0.95% to 1.1% in the top ten. Specimen: blood. The receptors originated from a woman aged 25 to 39 in good health. Each CDR3 is given without its conserved first and last residue.

j_call | v_call | cdr3_aa
TRBJ1-5 | TRBV6-5 | ASRAWPGGIGPQH
TRBJ1-5 | TRBV12-3/TRBV12-4 | ASSFEGAQPQH
TRBJ2-1 | TRBV11-1 | ASSFRVRSYNEQF
TRBJ2-1 | TRBV3-1/TRBV3-2 | ASSRSLQGAYNEQF
TRBJ2-5 | TRBV12-3/TRBV12-4 | ASSFLEWETQY
TRBJ2-4 | TRBV27 | ASSPGTVNIQY
TRBJ2-7 | TRBV28 | ASDSALGGVYEQY
TRBJ2-1 | TRBV5-6 | ASSPMRRSYNEQF
TRBJ2-3 | TRBV5-4 | ASSPGLAGPDTQY
TRBJ2-3 | TRBV11-2 | ASSLGFTDTQY
TRBJ1-3 | TRBV3-1/TRBV3-2 | ASSVHRGNTIY
TRBJ2-1 | TRBV9 | ASSVAGTSPTMF
TRBJ1-3 | TRBV4-1 | ASSQATGISGNTIY
TRBJ2-1 | TRBV19 | ASSIPPWRQF
TRBJ1-1 | TRBV7-9 | ASVFQGANTEAF
TRBJ2-1 | TRBV9 | ASSLTGTGVNEQF
TRBJ2-5 | TRBV3-1/TRBV3-2 | ASVGGGETQY
TRBJ1-1 | TRBV30 | AWIGTGTEAF
TRBJ1-1 | TRBV3-1/TRBV3-2 | ASSREGARRAF
TRBJ2-5 | TRBV18 | ASSPAIGETQY
TRBJ1-1 | TRBV29-1 | SYRRANTEAF
TRBJ2-3 | TRBV29-1 | SVESGGEH
TRBJ1-2 | TRBV5-8 | ASSLIHPTSNYGYT
TRBJ2-3 | TRBV11-2 | ASSSWDRGGTDTQY
TRBJ1-2 | TRBV9 | ASSIDRDYGYT
TRBJ1-1 | TRBV18 | ASSPSGPTEAF
TRBJ2-7 | TRBV3-1/TRBV3-2 | ASSQAVGWAIYEQY
TRBJ1-1 | TRBV7-9 | ASSLLRLNTEAF
TRBJ2-7 | TRBV27 | ASSFSLGWSYEQY
TRBJ1-5 | TRBV9 | ASSADTGLQPQH
TRBJ2-2 | TRBV19 | ASSPWGQGSGRTGELF
TRBJ2-1 | TRBV19 | ASSIEGLTYNEQF
TRBJ1-1 | TRBV5-4 | ASRTGTGGYRMNTEAF
TRBJ2-3 | TRBV28 | ASSPRTEVTDTQY
TRBJ1-1 | TRBV18 | ASSPTRNTEAF
TRBJ2-2 | TRBV27 | ASSLATGELF
TRBJ1-6 | TRBV5-1 | ASSFSGARNSPLH
TRBJ2-7 | TRBV10-1 | ASSPRRGGSYEQY
TRBJ2-7 | TRBV28 | ASSPPGGDLEQY
TRBJ1-1 | TRBV9 | ASSVDHGGYTEAF
TRBJ1-1 | TRBV5-1 | ASSLIWAAKNTEAF
TRBJ1-4 | TRBV6-1 | ASSDARGSNEKLF
TRBJ2-3 | TRBV5-1 | ASSLGVAGVTDTQY
TRBJ2-3 | TRBV14 | ASSPRLVGDTQY
TRBJ1-5 | TRBV6-1 | ASSDGQGSIYQPQH
TRBJ1-6 | TRBV7-8 | ASRGGQVLSPLH
TRBJ1-5 | TRBV2 | ASRRETGVRNQPQH
TRBJ1-3 | TRBV28 | ASSLTGSGNTIY
TRBJ2-3 | TRBV19 | ASSILAGALGDTQY
TRBJ1-2 | TRBV5-6 | ASSWGQGPDGYT
TRBJ2-7 | TRBV7-3 | ASSLMGGSYEQY